This TCR beta chain was obtained from a study of early T cells in non-severe SARS-CoV-2 infection. This clonotype was picked up a small number of times. Its specificity is not known. The length of the CDR3 is 15 residues. Germline V gene lookup returns CDR1 SGHTA and CDR2 FQGNSA. V trimming: 5 bases; J trimming: 4 bases; junction bases outside the gene matches: 9. TCRdb reprocessed the 5' RACE reads with MiXCR, giving one entry per CDR3 protein. Here the sample spans 75,000 to 100,000 distinct CDR3 sequences, roughly 15% being singletons. Study-wide results and caveats: Reliance on VDJdb matching favored anti-spike CD8 responses; private and CD4 specificities were missed.

This TCR derives from an adult who was a healthcare worker with PCR-confirmed SARS-CoV-2 infection or an uninfected control (not recorded which). Sequenced material: whole blood. The chain uses TRBV7-2 and TRBJ2-3, with TRBD2 matching 7 bases. The CDR3 nucleotides are TGTGCCAGCAGCCCGATGGGAGGGAGCCCAGATACGCAGTATTTT. This translates into CASSPMGGSPDTQYF.